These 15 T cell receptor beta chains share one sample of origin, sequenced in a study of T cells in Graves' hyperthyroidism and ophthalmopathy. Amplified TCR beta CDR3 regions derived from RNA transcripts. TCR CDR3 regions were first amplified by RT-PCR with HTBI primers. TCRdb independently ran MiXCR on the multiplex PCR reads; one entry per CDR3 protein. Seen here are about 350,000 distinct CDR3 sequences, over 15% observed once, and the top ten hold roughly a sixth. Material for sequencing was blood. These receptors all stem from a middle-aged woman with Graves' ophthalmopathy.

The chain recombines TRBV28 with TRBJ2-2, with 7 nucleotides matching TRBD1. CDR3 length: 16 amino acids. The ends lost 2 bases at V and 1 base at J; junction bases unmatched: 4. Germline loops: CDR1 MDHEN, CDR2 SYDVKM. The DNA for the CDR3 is TGTGCCAGCAGTTTAGTAGGGGGCGTGAACACCGGGGAGCTGTTTTTT. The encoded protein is CASSLVGGVNTGELFF.

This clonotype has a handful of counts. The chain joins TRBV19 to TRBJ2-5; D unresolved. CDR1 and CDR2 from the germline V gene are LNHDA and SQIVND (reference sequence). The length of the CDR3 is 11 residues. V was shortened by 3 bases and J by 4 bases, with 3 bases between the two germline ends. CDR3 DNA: TGTGCCAGTAGTATGTTAGAGACCCAGTACTTC. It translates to CASSMLETQYF.

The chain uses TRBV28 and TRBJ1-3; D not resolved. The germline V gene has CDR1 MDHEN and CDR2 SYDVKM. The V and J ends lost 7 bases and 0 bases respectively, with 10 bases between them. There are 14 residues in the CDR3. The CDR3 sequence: CASTRFSSGNTIYF. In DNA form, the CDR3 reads TGTGCCAGCACGAGGTTTAGCTCTGGAAACACCATATATTTT.

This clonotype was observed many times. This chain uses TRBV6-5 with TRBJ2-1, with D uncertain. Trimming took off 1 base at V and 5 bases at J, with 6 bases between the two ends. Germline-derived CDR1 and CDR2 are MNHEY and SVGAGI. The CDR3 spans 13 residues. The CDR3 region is CASSYYSNNEQFF. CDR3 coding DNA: TGTGCCAGCAGTTACTACTCAAACAATGAGCAGTTCTTC.

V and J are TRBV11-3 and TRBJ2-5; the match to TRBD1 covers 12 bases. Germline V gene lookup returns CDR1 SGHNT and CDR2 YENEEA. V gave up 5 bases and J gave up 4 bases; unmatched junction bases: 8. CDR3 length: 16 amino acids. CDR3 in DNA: TGTGCCAGCAGCCCGGCGGGACAGGGGGCGGGAGAGACCCAGTACTTC. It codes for CASSPAGQGAGETQYF.

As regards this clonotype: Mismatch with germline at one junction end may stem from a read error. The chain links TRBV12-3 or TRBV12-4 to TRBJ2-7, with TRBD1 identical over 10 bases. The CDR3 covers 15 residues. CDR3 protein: CASSSGQGRGYERYF. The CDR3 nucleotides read TGTGCCAGCAGTTCGGGACAGGGGAGAGGCTACGAGCGGTACTTC.

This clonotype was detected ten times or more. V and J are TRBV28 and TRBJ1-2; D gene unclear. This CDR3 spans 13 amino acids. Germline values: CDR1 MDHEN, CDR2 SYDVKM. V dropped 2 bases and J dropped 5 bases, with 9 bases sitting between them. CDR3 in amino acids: CASSLEGPYGYTF. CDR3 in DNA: TGTGCCAGCAGTTTAGAAGGGCCATATGGCTACACCTTC.

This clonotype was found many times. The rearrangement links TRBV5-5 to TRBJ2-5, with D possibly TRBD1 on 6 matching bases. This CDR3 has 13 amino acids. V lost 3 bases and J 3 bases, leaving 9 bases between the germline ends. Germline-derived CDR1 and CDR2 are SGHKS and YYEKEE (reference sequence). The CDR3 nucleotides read TGTGCCAGCAGCTGGGGACATAAAGAGACCCAGTACTTC. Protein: CASSWGHKETQYF.

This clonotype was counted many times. CDR3 loop: CASSPSLVRNTEAFF. DNA for the CDR3: TGTGCCAGCAGCCCTAGTCTCGTTCGGAACACTGAAGCTTTCTTT. The rearrangement uses TRBV7-9 and TRBJ1-1; D remains unclear. Germline loops: CDR1 SEHNR, CDR2 FQNEAQ (reference sequence). The V end was cut by 5 bases, the J end by 1 base, with 14 bases between. The CDR3 loop spans 15 amino acids.

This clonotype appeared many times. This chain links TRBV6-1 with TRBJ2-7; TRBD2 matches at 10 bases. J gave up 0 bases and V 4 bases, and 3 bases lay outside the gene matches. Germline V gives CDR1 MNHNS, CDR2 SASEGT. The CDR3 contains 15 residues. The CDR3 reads CASSVTSGASYEQYF. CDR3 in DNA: TGTGCCAGCAGTGTAACTAGCGGGGCCTCCTACGAGCAGTACTTC.

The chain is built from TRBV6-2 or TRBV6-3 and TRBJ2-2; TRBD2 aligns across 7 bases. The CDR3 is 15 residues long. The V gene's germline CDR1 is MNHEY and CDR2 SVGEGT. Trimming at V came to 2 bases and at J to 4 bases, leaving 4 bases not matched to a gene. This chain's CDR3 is CASSYLTGGTGELFF. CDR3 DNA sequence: TGTGCCAGCAGTTACCTGACGGGGGGCACCGGGGAGCTGTTTTTT.

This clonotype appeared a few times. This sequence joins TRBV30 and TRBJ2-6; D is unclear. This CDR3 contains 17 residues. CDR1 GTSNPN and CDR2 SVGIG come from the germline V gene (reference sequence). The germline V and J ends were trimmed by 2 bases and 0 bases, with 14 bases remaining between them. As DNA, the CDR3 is TGTGCCTGGAGTACGAGACTCAGCAACTCTGGGGCCAACGTCCTGACTTTC. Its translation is CAWSTRLSNSGANVLTF.

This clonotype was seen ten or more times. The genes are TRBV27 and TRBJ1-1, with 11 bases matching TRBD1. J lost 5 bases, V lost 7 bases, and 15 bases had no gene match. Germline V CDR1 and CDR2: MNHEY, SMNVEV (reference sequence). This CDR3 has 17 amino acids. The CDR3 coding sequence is TGTGCCAGCAATTTCCACCGGGACAGGGGGATTGGTACTGAAGCTTTCTTT. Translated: CASNFHRDRGIGTEAFF.

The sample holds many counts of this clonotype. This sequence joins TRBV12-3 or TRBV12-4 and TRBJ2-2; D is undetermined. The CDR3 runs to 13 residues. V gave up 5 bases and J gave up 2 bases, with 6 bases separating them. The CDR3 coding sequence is TGTGCCAGCAGTCACGTAAACACCGGGGAGCTGTTTTTT. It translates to CASSHVNTGELFF.

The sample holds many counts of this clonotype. Written as DNA, the CDR3 is TGTGCCAGTAGCAAGACAGGCAATCAGCCCCAGCATTTT. This translates into CASSKTGNQPQHF. This chain connects TRBV19 to TRBJ1-5, with D perhaps matching TRBD1 (5 bases). Trimming removed 6 bases from V and 2 bases from J, with 8 bases in between. CDR1 is LNHDA and CDR2 is SQIVND in the germline V gene (reference sequence). This CDR3 region has 13 residues.